This passage covers 26 T cell receptor beta chains from one sample sequenced in a study of T-cell memory formation after mild COVID-19 listed by TCRdb under 2021. Receptor libraries were prepared by 5' RACE. Sequencing took place on an Illumina NovaSeq 6000. TCRdb redid the processing of the public reads, applying fastp at Q25 and MiXCR, and retained in-frame beta chains. CDR3 protein sequences are deduplicated, and each keeps its most common genes and DNA. This sample gives tens of thousands of distinct CDR3 sequences in total; roughly 9% of them show up just once. Jointly, the top ten make up roughly 10% of the sample. Sequenced sample: PBMCs or a T cell subset sorted from them (not recorded which). These receptors were taken from an adult woman who had mild COVID-19 (a few samples of this study predate the infection). The sample titles of this study are shuffled in the database, so cell type and time point are left out; the donor was told from shared clones.

The chain couples TRBV12-3 or TRBV12-4 to TRBJ2-5, with unresolved D. The CDR3 covers 16 residues. Trimming took 0 bases from V and 5 from J, leaving 16 bases between them. Written as DNA, the CDR3 is TGTGCCAGCAGTTTAGCGCGGTCCCTCCGTCGGGAGACCCAGTACTTC. It encodes CASSLARSLRRETQYF.

Many counts were recorded for this clonotype. J is TRBJ2-3 and V is TRBV5-1; a possible D gene is TRBD2 (6 bases). The CDR3 totals 13 residues. The germline CDR1 and CDR2 sequences are SGHRS and YFSETQ. Deletions cut 4 bases from V and 0 bases from J, with 6 bases between. Here the CDR3 reads CASSRESTDTQYF. The CDR3 DNA follows: TGCGCCAGCAGCCGGGAGAGCACAGATACGCAGTATTTT.

The J gene is TRBJ2-2, the V gene TRBV7-9, with TRBD1 identical over 7 bases. Germline CDR1 SEHNR, CDR2 FQNEAQ (reference sequence). V trimming: 6 bases; J trimming: 0 bases; junction bases outside the gene matches: 16. This CDR3 comprises 19 residues. The CDR3 region is CASSCGPGQQPANTGELFF. CDR3 DNA: TGTGCCAGCAGTTGTGGACCGGGACAGCAACCTGCGAACACCGGGGAGCTGTTTTTT.

In its sample, this clonotype was seen a few times. The chain recombines TRBV6-2 or TRBV6-3 with TRBJ2-7; D unresolved. From germline, CDR1 is MNHEY and CDR2 SVGEGT. V lost 2 bases, J lost 1 base, and 6 bases lay in between. This CDR3 region has 13 residues. CDR3 coding DNA: TGTGCCAGCAGTTACGGGATGTCCTACGAGCAGTACTTC. It codes for CASSYGMSYEQYF.

This clonotype showed up just a few times. The V and J genes are TRBV24-1 and TRBJ2-3, with D tentatively TRBD1 (7 bases). This CDR3 comprises 15 residues. Per germline, CDR1 KGHDR and CDR2 SFDVKD. Deletions cut 4 bases from V and 3 bases from J, with 13 bases between. The CDR3 region is CATSESGGPTDTQYF. The DNA for the CDR3 is TGTGCCACCAGTGAATCAGGGGGGCCGACAGATACGCAGTATTTT.

The chain couples TRBV5-1 to TRBJ2-3; 11 bases line up with TRBD2. The ends lost 4 bases at V and 0 bases at J; junction bases unmatched: 4. This CDR3 has 16 amino acids. From germline, CDR1 is SGHRS and CDR2 YFSETQ. The CDR3 region has the DNA TGCGCCAGCAGCGCTGGGACTAGCGGAAGCACAGATACGCAGTATTTT. It specifies CASSAGTSGSTDTQYF.

The chain uses TRBV7-9 and TRBJ1-4; 9 nucleotides agree with TRBD1. The CDR3 has 14 residues. V was clipped by 5 bases and J by 7 bases; unmatched bases: 5. CDR1 is SEHNR, CDR2 FQNEAQ, per germline (reference sequence). CDR3 in DNA: TGTGCCAGCAGCCGGACAGGGGCAGGTGAAAAACTGTTTTTT. Its translation: CASSRTGAGEKLFF.

The chain uses TRBV20-1 and TRBJ2-7; TRBD2 matches at 7 bases. The CDR3 length is 15 residues. V lost 5 bases, J lost 0 bases, and 10 bases stayed unmatched. CDR1 is DFQATT and CDR2 is SNEGSKA in the germline V gene (reference sequence). CDR3 protein: CSARRGTSVSYEQYF. The CDR3 DNA follows: TGCAGTGCTCGCCGAGGCACTAGCGTCTCCTACGAGCAGTACTTC.

This clonotype was counted at least ten times. This chain links TRBV20-1 with TRBJ1-1; possible D gene TRBD1, 6 bases. The CDR3 totals 14 residues. Germline V gene sequence: CDR1 DFQATT, CDR2 SNEGSKA (reference sequence). Trimming left V 8 bases short and J 3 bases short, with 19 bases between. In nucleotides, the CDR3 is TGCAGTTCCGGTCCTCCAGGGACACACACTGAAGCTTTCTTT. It yields the protein CSSGPPGTHTEAFF.

This clonotype showed up just a few times. The chain couples TRBV11-2 to TRBJ2-5; possibly TRBD1 or TRBD2 for D (5 bases each). The CDR3 runs 14 residues. V was trimmed by 5 bases and J by 5 bases, leaving 15 bases between them. CDR1 and CDR2 from the germline V gene are SGHAT and FQNNGV. This chain's CDR3 is CASSPGTPGETQYF. CDR3 nucleotides: TGTGCCAGCAGCCCCGGGACCCCGGGCGAGACCCAGTACTTC.

This chain links TRBV7-3 with TRBJ1-4; no clear D. CDR3 length equals 13 residues. Germline V gives CDR1 SGHTA, CDR2 FQGTGA. V lost 4 bases and J 7 bases, leaving 10 bases between the germline ends. DNA for the CDR3: TGTGCCAGCAGCTCCTTTGTCGGTGAAAAACTGTTTTTT. Translating gives CASSSFVGEKLFF.

This sequence joins TRBV7-2 and TRBJ2-7, with 8 bases identical to TRBD2. CDR1 SGHTA and CDR2 FQGNSA come from the germline V gene. CDR3 length equals 15 residues. J lost 4 bases, V lost 1 base, and 6 bases had no gene match. This chain's CDR3 is CASSLEGLARYEQYF. The CDR3 DNA reads as TGTGCCAGCAGCTTAGAAGGACTAGCTAGATACGAGCAGTACTTC.

This clonotype was found a few times. This rearrangement joins TRBV5-1 to TRBJ1-1; tentatively, D is TRBD1 (5 bases). The V and J ends lost 0 bases and 5 bases respectively, with 11 bases between them. CDR3 length: 14 residues. Germline V gene data show CDR1 as SGHRS and CDR2 as YFSETQ. In nucleotides, the CDR3 is TGCGCCAGCAGCTTGGGCAGGGTCGGAACTGAAGCTTTCTTT. Translated, it gives CASSLGRVGTEAFF.

This chain connects TRBV7-9 to TRBJ2-1; D gene uncertain. The CDR3 consists of 15 residues. Germline values: CDR1 SEHNR, CDR2 FQNEAQ (reference sequence). V lost 5 bases, J lost 0 bases, and 11 bases lay in between. The CDR3 bases are TGTGCCAGCAGCCCAATAGCAAGCTCCTACAATGAGCAGTTCTTC. It yields the protein CASSPIASSYNEQFF.

V and J are TRBV5-1 and TRBJ2-2; D gene ambiguous. V gave up 6 bases and J gave up 4 bases, with 13 bases separating them. Germline V gene sequence: CDR1 SGHRS, CDR2 YFSETQ. This CDR3 region has 14 residues. The chain's CDR3 is CASNVKDLTGELFF. In nucleotides, the CDR3 is TGCGCCAGCAACGTCAAGGACCTCACCGGGGAGCTGTTTTTT.

This chain joins TRBV20-1 and TRBJ2-7; no reliable D call. Germline loops: CDR1 DFQATT, CDR2 SNEGSKA (reference sequence). V lost 1 base to trimming and J lost 3 bases, with 10 bases between them. This CDR3 is built from 13 residues. The CDR3 DNA sequence: TGCAGTGCTAGAGCCCCTAGGGACTACGAGCAGTACTTC. This codes for CSARAPRDYEQYF.

This clonotype was seen only a few times. This chain uses TRBV20-1 with TRBJ1-2; D gene uncertain. CDR1 is DFQATT and CDR2 is SNEGSKA in the germline V gene (reference sequence). V lost 6 bases to trimming and J lost 4 bases, with 21 bases between them. The CDR3 length is 15 residues. The CDR3 coding sequence is TGCAGTGCCCCCCCCCCGGCCATGGTTGGCTATGGCTACACCTTC. Amino acid sequence: CSAPPPAMVGYGYTF.

Ten or more counts support this clonotype. The rearrangement joins TRBV7-9 to TRBJ1-4; D ambiguous. This CDR3 is 16 amino acids long. The germline CDR1 and CDR2 sequences are SEHNR and FQNEAQ (reference sequence). The V gene lost 5 bases and the J gene lost 4 bases, with 17 bases spanning the gap. Written as DNA, the CDR3 is TGTGCCAGCAGCCCATTTAGTTCCGACCTTAATGAAAAACTGTTTTTT. This encodes CASSPFSSDLNEKLFF.

This clonotype appeared a few times. J is TRBJ1-2 and V is TRBV5-4, with D tentatively TRBD1 (5 bases). The V and J ends lost 4 bases and 3 bases respectively, with 13 bases between them. In germline, CDR1 is SGHNT, CDR2 YYREEE (reference sequence). This CDR3 comprises 14 residues. The CDR3 spells CASSLSLGDYGYTF. CDR3 in DNA: TGTGCCAGCAGCCTATCTCTAGGGGACTATGGCTACACCTTC.

A few counts support this clonotype. The J gene is TRBJ2-1, the V gene TRBV3-1; TRBD1 or TRBD2 may be the D gene (5 bases each). The CDR3 covers 14 residues. Deletions cut 4 bases from V and 12 bases from J, with 19 bases between. In germline, CDR1 is LGHDT, CDR2 YNNKEL (reference sequence). The DNA of the CDR3 is TGTGCCAGCAGCCCGTCCCGGGACGCGGTCGGGCAGTTCTTC. It translates to CASSPSRDAVGQFF.

This clonotype occurred a few times. V and J are TRBV5-1 and TRBJ2-2; maybe TRBD1 (5 bases). The CDR3 is 15 residues long. CDR1 and CDR2 from the germline V gene are SGHRS and YFSETQ. The germline V and J ends were trimmed by 1 base and 1 base, with 8 bases remaining between them. For the CDR3, the DNA is TGCGCCAGCAGCTTGAACACAGGGAACACCGGGGAGCTGTTTTTT. This gives the protein CASSLNTGNTGELFF.

This clonotype was counted only a few times. In DNA form, the CDR3 reads TGTGCCAGCAGCTTGACAGGGGTCTGGAACACTGAAGCTTTCTTT. It is translated as CASSLTGVWNTEAFF. This chain links TRBV5-8 with TRBJ1-1; 7 bases fit TRBD1. In germline, CDR1 is SGHTS, CDR2 YDEGEE. V gave up 1 base and J gave up 1 base; unmatched junction bases: 4. CDR3 length equals 15 residues. The full variable domain, with the rest looked up from reference TRBV5-8 and TRBJ1-1, is EAGVTQSPTHLIKTRGQQATLRCSPISGHTSVYWYQQALGLGLQFLLWYDEGEERNRGNFPPRFSGRQFPNYSSELNVNALELEDSALYLCASSLTGVWNTEAFFGQGTRLTVV.

The genes are TRBV20-1 and TRBJ2-7; unclear D gene. This CDR3 contains 15 residues. Germline values: CDR1 DFQATT, CDR2 SNEGSKA (reference sequence). V was shortened by 0 bases and J by 9 bases, with 21 bases between the two germline ends. The CDR3 region is CSARELRGKELWQYF. The CDR3 DNA sequence: TGCAGTGCTAGAGAACTCCGAGGAAAGGAGTTGTGGCAGTACTTC.

The sample holds many counts of this clonotype. This chain links TRBV20-1 with TRBJ1-2; D gene uncertain. Germline V gene lookup returns CDR1 DFQATT and CDR2 SNEGSKA (reference sequence). CDR3 length equals 15 residues. Trimming took off 3 bases at V and 6 bases at J, with 20 bases between the two ends. The CDR3 loop reads CSASQSGRPRDGYTF. CDR3 nucleotide sequence: TGCAGTGCTAGCCAAAGCGGACGGCCCCGGGATGGCTACACCTTC.

This clonotype was seen many times. CDR3 DNA: TGTGCCACGGACTCTGGGGGAGGTCCGACAGATACGCAGTATTTT. The encoded protein is CATDSGGGPTDTQYF. The chain links TRBV10-3 to TRBJ2-3; the D gene is possibly TRBD2 (6 bases). CDR1 is ENHRY and CDR2 is SYGVKD in the germline V gene. The V and J ends lost 10 bases and 3 bases respectively, with 20 bases between them. The CDR3 is made up of 15 amino acids.

The chain couples TRBV5-6 to TRBJ2-3; 8 bases align to TRBD2. Losses at the gene ends were 3 bases for V and 2 bases for J; bases not matched to a gene: 17. This CDR3 is built from 19 residues. Germline V CDR1 and CDR2: SGHDT, YYEEEE. Here the CDR3 reads CASSSFVQSGGVFTDTQYF. The CDR3 nucleotides are TGTGCCAGCAGCTCATTTGTCCAAAGCGGGGGTGTCTTCACAGATACGCAGTATTTT.